This T cell receptor (beta chain) was recorded in a study of cytomegalovirus exposure and HLA in healthy donors. General study points: Cytomegalovirus association was listed for 164 TCR beta chains. In vitro confirmation showed a few CMV-associated chains to be CMV antigen specific. It was reportedly the case that the classifier diagnosed cytomegalovirus status with high specificity and sensitivity. Most TCR sequences were seen very rarely across donors, but some public TCRs occurred in many.

Germline lookup yields CDR1 SGDLS and CDR2 YYNGEE. The CDR3 extends over 15 amino acids. Trimming removed 0 bases from V and 3 bases from J; junction bases left unmatched: 2. The assay was immunoSEQ multiplex PCR, and TCRdb's table has in-frame clones only and misses some. The top ten clones hold 0.95% to 1.3% of a sample with about 92,000 clones, about 93% of them seen once. In this sample, this clone turned up a few times. What it binds is not known. The specimen sequenced was PBMCs. The clonotype comes from a woman aged 30 to 39 in good health and CMV-seropositive. This chain joins TRBV9 and TRBJ2-2; 7 nucleotides line up with TRBD1. The CDR3 loop is CASSVDGTDTGELFF. In DNA, the CDR3 is TGTGCCAGCAGCGTAGACGGGACAGACACCGGGGAGCTGTTTTTT.